This is a list of T cell receptor beta chains from one sample in a study of T cell changes during pregnancy in multiple sclerosis. Profiling relied on immunoSEQ multiplex PCR, and the TCRdb table lists in-frame clones only, not all of them. The table has 40,000 or so clones, about 92% seen once. The source material was CD8+ T cells from peripheral blood mononuclear cells, sampled in the first trimester of pregnancy. These receptor sequences come from a female donor with multiple sclerosis, enrolled in a pregnancy study. The CDR3 runs from the conserved cysteine through the conserved F or W. A D gene is named only where the DNA matches it firmly. A clone size is listed for some rows: how often the clone was seen (once, few, many), or a class if it is expanded.

v_call	j_call	clone_size	d_call	cdr3_nt	cdr3_aa
TRBV7-6	TRBJ2-3	NA	NA	TGTGCCAGCAGCTTAGCGGCGGGGATTGGTGTCACAGATACGCAGTATTTT	CASSLAAGIGVTDTQYF
TRBV19	TRBJ2-3	NA	NA	TGTGCCAGTGAGGCAGATACGCAGTATTTT	CASEADTQYF
TRBV5-6	TRBJ2-3	NA	NA	TGTGCCAGCAGCCGTGACTTCACAGATACGCAGTATTTT	CASSRDFTDTQYF
TRBV4-1	TRBJ1-1	medium-sized	TRBD1	TGCGCCAGCAGCCCGGCGGACAGGTTGAGCACTGAAGCTTTCTTT	CASSPADRLSTEAFF
TRBV11-3	TRBJ1-1	NA	TRBD1	TGTGCCAGCAGCTTAGAGGGTCAGGGGGCCCTCGCTGAAGCTTTCTTT	CASSLEGQGALAEAFF
TRBV5-1	TRBJ2-7	NA	NA	TGCGCCAGCAGCTTGTCCCCGGGGACTCGAGCCCTCTACGAGCAGTACTTC	CASSLSPGTRALYEQYF
TRBV7-9	TRBJ1-2	once	TRBD1	TGTGCCAGCAGCCAAGCTGGGACAGACGCTAACTATGGCTACACCTTC	CASSQAGTDANYGYTF
TRBV5-1	TRBJ2-5	NA	TRBD2	TGCGCCAGCAGCTTCGCTAGCGGGGGGGCCTATGAGACCCAGTACTTC	CASSFASGGAYETQYF
TRBV11-2	TRBJ2-7	NA	NA	TGTGCCAGCAGCCATGGGCAGACATACGAGCAGTACTTC	CASSHGQTYEQYF
TRBV4-3	TRBJ2-3	NA	NA	TGCGCCAGCAGCCAAGGGACTACTAGCACAGATACGCAGTATTTT	CASSQGTTSTDTQYF
TRBV6-1	TRBJ2-7	NA	NA	TGTGCCAGCAGTGGGGGCGACTGGTCCTACGAGCAGTACTTC	CASSGGDWSYEQYF
TRBV28	TRBJ2-7	NA	TRBD1	TGTGCCAGCAGGCTCAGGACAGGCGGGTACGAGCAGTACTTC	CASRLRTGGYEQYF
TRBV15	TRBJ1-2	NA	TRBD1	TGTGCCACCAGCAGAGATATCACAGGGGGAGGTTTGCTTGGCTACACCTTC	CATSRDITGGGLLGYTF
TRBV9	TRBJ2-7	NA	TRBD1	TGTGCCAGCAGCGCTGGACAGGGCGAATTAGGAGGCGAGCAGTACTTC	CASSAGQGELGGEQYF
TRBV5-8	TRBJ2-1	NA	NA	TGTGCCAGCAGCCGCGCTAGCAATCGTTTTAATGAGCAGTTCTTC	CASSRASNRFNEQFF
TRBV6-1	TRBJ1-1	NA	TRBD1	TGTGCCAGCAGTGGGGGGACAGTCTTTCCGGCTTTCTTT	CASSGGTVFPAFF
TRBV6-1	TRBJ2-1	NA	NA	TGTGCCAGCAGGGACGGACACGACATCTACCTTGAGCAGTTCTTC	CASRDGHDIYLEQFF
TRBV28	TRBJ1-2	NA	NA	TGTGCCAGCAGTTTAAATAAAGCTATCTATGGCTACACCTTC	CASSLNKAIYGYTF
TRBV5-1	TRBJ1-2	NA	NA	TGCGCCAGCAGCCTGGCAGAAACCTATGGCTACACCTTC	CASSLAETYGYTF
TRBV27	TRBJ1-3	NA	NA	TGTGCCAGCAGTTTATCAGCAGGCTCTGGAAACACCATATATTTT	CASSLSAGSGNTIYF
TRBV7-9	TRBJ2-6	once	TRBD1	TGTGCCAGCAGCGAGACAGGGGGCCCTGGGGCCAACGTCCTGACTTTC	CASSETGGPGANVLTF
TRBV27	TRBJ2-7	NA	NA	TGTGCCAGCAGTTTGCTGACAGACTACGAGCAGTACTTC	CASSLLTDYEQYF
TRBV10-3	TRBJ2-1	NA	TRBD1	TGTGCCATCAGTGATGTTGGGACAGCCCATGAGCAGTTCTTC	CAISDVGTAHEQFF
TRBV9	TRBJ1-5	NA	NA	TGTGCCAGCAGCGTAGGAGGGGGGGAGGGGCAGCCCCAGCATTTT	CASSVGGGEGQPQHF
TRBV2	TRBJ1-1	once	NA	TGTGCCAGCAGGGAGGGGTTCCGAAACACTGAAGCTTTCTTT	CASREGFRNTEAFF
TRBV28	TRBJ1-5	NA	NA	TGTGCCAGCAGTTCGGTTAGCAATCAGCCCCAGCATTTT	CASSSVSNQPQHF
TRBV5-1	TRBJ2-1	NA	NA	TGCGCCAGCAGCTTGGCCGGGGTCTACAATGAGCAGTTCTTC	CASSLAGVYNEQFF
TRBV7-8	TRBJ2-7	NA	TRBD1	TGTGCCAGCAGCCCTAACCCTACAGGGGGCGCGCCGGGCGAGCAGTACTTC	CASSPNPTGGAPGEQYF
TRBV18	TRBJ2-3	medium-sized	NA	TGTGCCAGCTCACGAATCGGTACTAGCACAGATACGCAGTATTTT	CASSRIGTSTDTQYF
TRBV4-2	TRBJ2-1	NA	TRBD1	TGTGCCAGCAGCCAATTTTTCGGGACAGGGGGACCTGAGCAGTTCTTC	CASSQFFGTGGPEQFF
TRBV7-3	TRBJ2-7	NA	NA	TGTGCCAGCAGCTTGGACAGCTCCTACGAGCAGTACTTC	CASSLDSSYEQYF
TRBV9	TRBJ2-2	NA	TRBD2	TGTGCCAGCAGCGCCCCCTCGGGACTAGCGGGGGGGTCCGGGGAGCTGTTTTTT	CASSAPSGLAGGSGELFF
TRBV29-1	TRBJ2-1	NA	TRBD2	TGCAGCGGCCCGGGGGGGCCAACGGGCAATGAGCAGTTCTTC	CSGPGGPTGNEQFF
TRBV29-1	TRBJ1-1	NA	TRBD1	TGCAGCGCAACCACAGGGGGCGCGACCACTGAAGCTTTCTTT	CSATTGGATTEAFF
TRBV7-9	TRBJ2-7	NA	TRBD2	TGTGCCAGCAGCTTACCAACGACTAGCATCGACGAGCAGTACTTC	CASSLPTTSIDEQYF
TRBV14	TRBJ2-1	NA	TRBD1	TGTGCCAGCAGCCCAGGGGGAAATGAGCAGTTCTTC	CASSPGGNEQFF
TRBV7-9	TRBJ2-1	NA	NA	TGTGCCAGCAGCTTATCTAACGAGGTAGATGAGCAGTTCTTC	CASSLSNEVDEQFF
TRBV18	TRBJ1-2	NA	NA	TGTGCCAGCTCACCAGACAATAACTATGGCTACACCTTC	CASSPDNNYGYTF
TRBV25-1	TRBJ1-1	NA	NA	TGTGCCAGCAGTGTGCAGTCCAGCGCGGTCACTGAAGCTTTCTTT	CASSVQSSAVTEAFF
TRBV12-5	TRBJ2-7	NA	TRBD2	TGTGCTAGTGGTTTGAGGTCTAGCGGGTCCTACGAGCAGTACTTC	CASGLRSSGSYEQYF
TRBV29-1	TRBJ2-7	NA	NA	TGCAGCGTTGTGTGGGGACACAGTACCTTCTACGAGCAGTACTTC	CSVVWGHSTFYEQYF
TRBV6-4	TRBJ1-6	NA	NA	TGTGCCAGCAGTTACAGAGACAGTTTTCATAATTCACCCCTCCACTTT	CASSYRDSFHNSPLHF
TRBV5-6	TRBJ2-3	NA	TRBD2	TGTGCCAGCAGCCCGGGACTAGCGGGGGGGGGAGATACGCAGTATTTT	CASSPGLAGGGDTQYF
TRBV19	TRBJ2-7	NA	NA	TGTGCCAGTAGTATAGTCGCCGGTTACGAGCAGTACTTC	CASSIVAGYEQYF
TRBV29-1	TRBJ2-2	NA	TRBD1	TGCAGCAGTACGGACAGGGGCACCGGGGAGCTGTTTTTT	CSSTDRGTGELFF
TRBV19	TRBJ2-7	NA	TRBD1	TGTGCCAGTAGCACCGGGACAGGGGCCGAGCAGTACTTC	CASSTGTGAEQYF
TRBV27	TRBJ2-3	NA	TRBD1	TGTGCCAGCAGTTTTACGACAGGGTTCACAGATACGCAGTATTTT	CASSFTTGFTDTQYF
TRBV27	TRBJ2-7	once	TRBD2	TGTGCCAGCAGCCTGCTAGCGGGAGTTGACGAGCAGTACTTC	CASSLLAGVDEQYF
TRBV2	TRBJ2-1	NA	TRBD2	TGTGCCAGTTGGGCCGGGGGGGGCTACTACAATGAGCAGTTCTTC	CASWAGGGYYNEQFF
TRBV11-3	TRBJ2-1	NA	NA	TGTGCCAGCAGCTCAGGCGATGAGCAGTTCTTC	CASSSGDEQFF
TRBV7-8	TRBJ2-7	NA	TRBD1	TGTGCCAGCAGCTTAGGGGACAGGGAGATCTACGAGCAGTACTTC	CASSLGDREIYEQYF
TRBV5-4	TRBJ2-7	once	TRBD2	TGTGCCAGCAGCTCGGGGGGTGACGAGCAGTACTTC	CASSSGGDEQYF
TRBV7-2	TRBJ1-1	NA	NA	TGTGCCAGCAGCTTAGCGGCGAGGGCTGAAGCTTTCTTT	CASSLAARAEAFF
TRBV2	TRBJ1-2	once	TRBD1	TGTGCCAGCAGTGAAGCGCTAGGGGGCCGGTCTTCGCACTATGGCTACACCTTC	CASSEALGGRSSHYGYTF
TRBV4-1	TRBJ2-1	NA	NA	TGCGCCAGCAGCCAAGAGATGAGCGGGTCCTACAATGAGCAGTTCTTC	CASSQEMSGSYNEQFF